Detailed here is one TCR beta chain. Its matching antigen is unknown. The sample belongs to a study of a mutant IDH1 vaccine in newly diagnosed glioma. Study summary: Across weeks 1, 3, 5, 7, 11, 15, 19 and 23, patients received a vaccination each time, eight in all. Patients received vaccination from 4-6 weeks after radiotherapy alone, or with temozolomide cycles. Before enrollment, the patients had been treated with radiotherapy alone, temozolomide alone, or both together. Most of them had received both.

The CDR3 sequence is 15 residues long. Germline CDR1 is SGDLS and CDR2 is YYNGEE. Trimming left V 4 bases short and J 13 bases short, with 24 bases between. The time point here: week 11, during vaccination. Doses comprised 300 ug of mutant IDH1 20-mer peptide each, plus topical imiquimod. The method was immunoSEQ multiplex PCR; TCRdb's version includes in-frame clones alone and lacks a portion of them. This table has 55,000 to 65,000 clones, under 90% appearing once. Regarding the study as a whole: Most patients, roughly 92%, showed vaccine-induced immune responses.

This chain uses TRBV9 with TRBJ2-1; tentative D call: TRBD2 (6 bases). The sequence was obtained from a man aged 25-40 years with glioma. The specimen was PBMCs, collected from a glioma patient whose treatment included an IDH1 peptide vaccine. The CDR3 nucleotides are TGTGCCAGCAGCCCCTCCGTCACTAGCCGGGGAATTCAGTTCTTC. This sequence encodes CASSPSVTSRGIQFF.